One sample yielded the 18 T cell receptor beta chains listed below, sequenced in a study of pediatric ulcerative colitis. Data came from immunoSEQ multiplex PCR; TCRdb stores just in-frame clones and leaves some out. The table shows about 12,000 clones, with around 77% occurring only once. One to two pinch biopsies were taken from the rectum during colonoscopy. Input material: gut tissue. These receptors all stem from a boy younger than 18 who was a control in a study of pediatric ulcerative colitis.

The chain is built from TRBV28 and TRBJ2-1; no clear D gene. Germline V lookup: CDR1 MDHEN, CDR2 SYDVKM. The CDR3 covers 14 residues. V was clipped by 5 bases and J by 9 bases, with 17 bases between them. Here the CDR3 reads CASSEPSRVSEQFF. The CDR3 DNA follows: TGTGCCAGCAGTGAACCATCCCGTGTGAGTGAGCAGTTCTTC.

This chain's CDR3 is CASSPGASSTQYF. The CDR3 DNA sequence: TGTGCCAGCAGCCCCGGTGCGTCGTCTACGCAGTATTTT. The gene calls are TRBV7-3 and TRBJ2-3; D not certain. This CDR3 comprises 13 residues. CDR1 SGHTA and CDR2 FQGTGA come from the germline V gene. The V end was cut by 5 bases, the J end by 8 bases, with 14 bases between.

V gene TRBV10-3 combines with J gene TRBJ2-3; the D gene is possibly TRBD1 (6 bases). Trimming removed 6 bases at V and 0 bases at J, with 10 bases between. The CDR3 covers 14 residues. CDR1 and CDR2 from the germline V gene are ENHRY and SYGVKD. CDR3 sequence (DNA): TGTGCCATCAGACAGGGAACTAGCACAGATACGCAGTATTTT. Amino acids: CAIRQGTSTDTQYF.

This CDR3 reads CASSSGLAGGMSYNEQFF. The CDR3, as DNA: TGTGCCAGCAGCTCGGGACTAGCGGGAGGCATGTCCTACAATGAGCAGTTCTTC. The J gene is TRBJ2-1, the V gene TRBV7-8, with 15 positions matching TRBD2. The V gene end was trimmed by 4 bases and the J gene end by 1 base; junction bases not matched to a gene: 5. The germline gives CDR1 SGHVS, CDR2 FQNEAQ. This CDR3 region has 18 residues.

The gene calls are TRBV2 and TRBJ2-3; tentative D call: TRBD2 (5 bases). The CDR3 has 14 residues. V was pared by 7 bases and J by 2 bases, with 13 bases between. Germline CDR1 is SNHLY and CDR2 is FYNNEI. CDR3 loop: CASKVEGHTDTQYF. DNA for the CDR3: TGTGCCAGCAAAGTCGAGGGTCACACAGATACGCAGTATTTT.

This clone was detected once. This chain's CDR3 is CASSEGAGGSWEQYV. CDR3 nucleotide sequence: TGTGCCAGCAGTGAAGGAGCGGGAGGGAGCTGGGAGCAGTACGTC. J is TRBJ2-7 and V is TRBV2, with 10 nucleotides matching TRBD2. The germline gives CDR1 SNHLY, CDR2 FYNNEI. The CDR3 length is 15 residues. V dropped 1 base and J dropped 7; count of bases not matched to a gene: 7.

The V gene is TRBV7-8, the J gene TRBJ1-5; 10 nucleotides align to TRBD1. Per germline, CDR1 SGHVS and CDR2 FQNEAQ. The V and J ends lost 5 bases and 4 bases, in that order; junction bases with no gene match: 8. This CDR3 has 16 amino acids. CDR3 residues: CASSPYSGQGNQPQHF. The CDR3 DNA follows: TGTGCCAGCAGCCCGTACTCGGGACAGGGGAATCAGCCCCAGCATTTT.

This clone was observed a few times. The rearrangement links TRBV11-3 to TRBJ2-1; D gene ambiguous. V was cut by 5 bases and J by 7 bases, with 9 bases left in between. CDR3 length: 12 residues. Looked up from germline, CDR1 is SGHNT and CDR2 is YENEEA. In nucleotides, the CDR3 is TGTGCCAGCAGCCCAAATCGTAATGAGCAGTTCTTC. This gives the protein CASSPNRNEQFF.

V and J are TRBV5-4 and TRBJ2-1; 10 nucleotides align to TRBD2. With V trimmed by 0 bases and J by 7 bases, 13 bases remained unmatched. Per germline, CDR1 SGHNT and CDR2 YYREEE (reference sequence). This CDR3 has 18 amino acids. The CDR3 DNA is TGTGCCAGCAGCTTGGTTACTAGCGGGAAACGAAACCTAAATGAGCAGTTCTTC. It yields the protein CASSLVTSGKRNLNEQFF.

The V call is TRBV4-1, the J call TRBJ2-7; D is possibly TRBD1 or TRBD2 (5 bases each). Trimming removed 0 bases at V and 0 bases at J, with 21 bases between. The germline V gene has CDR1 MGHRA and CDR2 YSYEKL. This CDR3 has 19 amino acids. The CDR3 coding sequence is TGCGCCAGCAGCCAAGATCCCAGTCTTTCCGGGGACGCCTCCTACGAGCAGTACTTC. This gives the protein CASSQDPSLSGDASYEQYF.

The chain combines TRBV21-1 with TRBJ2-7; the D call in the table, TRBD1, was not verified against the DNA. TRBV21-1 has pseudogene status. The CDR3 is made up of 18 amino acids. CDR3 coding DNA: TGTGCCAGCAGCTTAAAAGGATCGGACAGAATCCTCTCCTACGAGCAGTACGTC. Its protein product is CASSLKGSDRILSYEQYV.

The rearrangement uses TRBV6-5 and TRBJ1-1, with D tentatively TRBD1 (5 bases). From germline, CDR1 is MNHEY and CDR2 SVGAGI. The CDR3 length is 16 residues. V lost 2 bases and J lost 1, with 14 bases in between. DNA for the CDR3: TGTGCCAGCAGTTACACGACAGTAACTGGGAACACTGAAGCTTTCTTT. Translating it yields CASSYTTVTGNTEAFF.

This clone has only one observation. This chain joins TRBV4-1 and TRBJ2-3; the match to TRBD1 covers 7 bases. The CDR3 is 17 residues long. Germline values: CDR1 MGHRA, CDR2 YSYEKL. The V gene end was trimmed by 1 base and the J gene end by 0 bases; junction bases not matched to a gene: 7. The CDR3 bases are TGCGCCAGCAGCCAAGTCGGAACAGGGGCCAGCACAGATACGCAGTATTTT. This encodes CASSQVGTGASTDTQYF.

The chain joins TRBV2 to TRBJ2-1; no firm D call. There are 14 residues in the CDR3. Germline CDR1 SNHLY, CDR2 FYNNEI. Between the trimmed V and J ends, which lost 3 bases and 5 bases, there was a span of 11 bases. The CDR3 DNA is TGTGCCAGCAGTGAGCTCCGTCAGAACAATGAGCAGTTCTTC. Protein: CASSELRQNNEQFF.

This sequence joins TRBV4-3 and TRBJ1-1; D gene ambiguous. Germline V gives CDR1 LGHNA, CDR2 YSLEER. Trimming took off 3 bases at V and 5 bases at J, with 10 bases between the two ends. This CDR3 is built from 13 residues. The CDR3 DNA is TGCGCCAGCAGCCACGACATGGGGACTGAAGCTTTCTTT. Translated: CASSHDMGTEAFF.

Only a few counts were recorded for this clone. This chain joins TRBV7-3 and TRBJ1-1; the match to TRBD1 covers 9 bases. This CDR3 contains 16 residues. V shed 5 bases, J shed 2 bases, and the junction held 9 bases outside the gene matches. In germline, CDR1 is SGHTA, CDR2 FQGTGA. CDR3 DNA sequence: TGTGCCAGCAGCCCGCAATCGGGACAGGGAAACACTGAAGCTTTCTTT. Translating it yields CASSPQSGQGNTEAFF.

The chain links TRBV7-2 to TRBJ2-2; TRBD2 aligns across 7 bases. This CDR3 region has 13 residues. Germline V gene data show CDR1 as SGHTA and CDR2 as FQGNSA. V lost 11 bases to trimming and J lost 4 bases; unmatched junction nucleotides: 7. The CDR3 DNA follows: TGTGCCGGCCGGGAGGAGGGCACCGGGGAGCTGTTTTTT. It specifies CAGREEGTGELFF.

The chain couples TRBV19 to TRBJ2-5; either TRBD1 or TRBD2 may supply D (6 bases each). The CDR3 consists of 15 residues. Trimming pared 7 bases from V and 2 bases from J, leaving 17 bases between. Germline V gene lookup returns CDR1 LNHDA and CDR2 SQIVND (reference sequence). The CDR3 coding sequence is TGTGCCAGTACCGCGAGGGGGACTCCACAAGAGACCCAGTACTTC. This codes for CASTARGTPQETQYF.